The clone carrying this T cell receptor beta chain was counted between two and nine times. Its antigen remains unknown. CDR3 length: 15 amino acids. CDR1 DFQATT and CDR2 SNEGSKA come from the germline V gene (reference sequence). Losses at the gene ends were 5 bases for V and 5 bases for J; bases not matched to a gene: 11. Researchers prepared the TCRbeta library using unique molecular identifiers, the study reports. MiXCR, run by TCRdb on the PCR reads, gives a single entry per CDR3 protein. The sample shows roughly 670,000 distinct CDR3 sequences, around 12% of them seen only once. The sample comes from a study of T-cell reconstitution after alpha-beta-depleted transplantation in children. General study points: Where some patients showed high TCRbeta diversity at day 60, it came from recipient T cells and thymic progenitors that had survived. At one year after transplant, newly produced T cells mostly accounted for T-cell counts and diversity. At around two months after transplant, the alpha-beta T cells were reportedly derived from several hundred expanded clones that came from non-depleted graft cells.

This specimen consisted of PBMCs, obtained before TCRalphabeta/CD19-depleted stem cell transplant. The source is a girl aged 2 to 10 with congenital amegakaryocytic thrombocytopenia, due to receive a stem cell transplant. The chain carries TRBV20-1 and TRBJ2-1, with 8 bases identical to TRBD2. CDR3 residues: CSADHTGRAHNEQFF. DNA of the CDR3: TGCAGTGCTGACCACACCGGGAGGGCCCACAATGAGCAGTTCTTC.